These T cell receptor beta chains were read from a single sample in a study of T cells in Graves' hyperthyroidism and ophthalmopathy. Via MiXCR, TCRdb re-called the multiplex PCR reads, giving one row per CDR3 protein. The sample includes approximately 640,000 distinct CDR3 sequences, roughly a sixth of them seen just once. Material: blood. The receptors were gathered from a man aged 45-60 years with Graves' hyperthyroidism. Each CDR3 is given with its conserved first and last residue. Each record gives: V gene, J gene, clone size, D gene, CDR3 protein, CDR3 DNA. A D gene is named only where the DNA matches it firmly. Size values are once, few and many counts, or a class for expanded clones, and some rows have none.

>TRBV24-1|TRBJ2-7|many|-
CATSPGRRGAQDEQYF
TGTGCCACCAGTCCCGGGCGACGAGGGGCCCAGGACGAGCAGTACTTC
>TRBV11-3|TRBJ2-4|many|-
CASSLLGAQHIQYF
TGTGCCAGCAGCTTGTTGGGGGCGCAACACATTCAGTACTTC
>TRBV2|TRBJ1-1|many|-
CASSEAWGTEAFF
TGTGCCAGCAGTGAAGCGTGGGGCACTGAAGCTTTCTTT
>TRBV10-3|TRBJ1-1|-|-
CAISELQGTETFF
TGTGCCATCAGTGAGTTACAGGGCACTGAAACTTTCTTT
>TRBV29-1|TRBJ1-1|many|TRBD1
CSVDYRGNTEAFF
TGCAGCGTTGACTACAGGGGGAACACTGAAGCTTTCTTT
>TRBV30|TRBJ1-1|few|-
CAWSTTGTTEAFF
TGTGCCTGGAGTACAACCGGGACCACTGAAGCTTTCTTT
>TRBV28|TRBJ2-6|many|-
CASSLSTSGANVLTF
TGTGCCAGCAGTTTGTCCACCTCTGGGGCCAACGTCCTGACTTTC
>TRBV5-1|TRBJ2-7|many|TRBD2
CASSLVSSGYEQYF
TGCGCCAGCAGCTTGGTTTCTAGCGGCTACGAGCAGTACTTC
>TRBV20-1|TRBJ2-3|many|-
CSAAPGGRVKTQYF
TGCAGTGCTGCCCCCGGTGGTCGGGTGAAAACGCAGTATTTT
>TRBV7-3|TRBJ2-6|-|-
CASSAQGGFGANVLTF
TGTGCCAGCAGCGCACAGGGGGGGTTCGGGGCCAACGTCCTGACTTTC
>TRBV11-2|TRBJ1-2|few|TRBD1
CASSLWDRDYGYTF
TGTGCCAGCAGCTTATGGGACAGGGACTATGGCTACACCTTC
>TRBV3-1|TRBJ1-1|few|-
CASSQDSGGRGNTEAFF
TGTGCCAGCAGCCAAGATAGCGGGGGGAGGGGGAACACTGAAGCTTTCTTT
>TRBV2|TRBJ2-5|few|-
CASGLTRQETQYF
TGTGCCAGCGGCTTGACTAGGCAAGAGACCCAGTACTTC
>TRBV29-1|TRBJ1-1|few|-
CSVQTNIGAFF
TGCAGCGTCCAGACAAATATTGGGGCTTTCTTT
>TRBV3-1|TRBJ2-7|many|-
CASSPATSYEQYF
TGTGCCAGCTCTCCAGCGACCTCCTACGAGCAGTACTTC
>TRBV7-2|TRBJ2-2|many|-
CASSPRTRSGTGELFF
TGTGCCAGCAGCCCTAGAACTAGGAGTGGCACCGGGGAGCTGTTTTTT
>TRBV13|TRBJ2-1|-|TRBD2
CASSLGRSGRQFF
TGTGCCAGCAGCTTAGGCCGGAGCGGGAGACAGTTCTTC
>TRBV19|TRBJ2-7|many|-
CASSIVAGLSYEQYF
TGTGCCAGTAGTATCGTGGCAGGGCTCTCCTACGAGCAGTACTTC
>TRBV7-2|TRBJ2-1|few|-
CASSSIPYSYNEQFF
TGTGCCAGCAGCTCGATCCCATATAGCTACAATGAGCAGTTCTTC
>TRBV12-3/TRBV12-4|TRBJ2-1|many|-
CASRRDSEGEQFF
TGTGCCAGCAGAAGGGACTCCGAGGGTGAGCAGTTCTTC
>TRBV19|TRBJ2-1|few|TRBD2
CASTRTSGRAGQFF
TGTGCCAGTACACGGACTAGCGGGAGGGCCGGGCAGTTCTTC
>TRBV27|TRBJ2-7|many|TRBD2
CASTLVAGVPSYEQYF
TGTGCCAGCACCTTGGTAGCGGGAGTGCCCTCCTACGAGCAGTACTTC
>TRBV12-3/TRBV12-4|TRBJ2-1|many|TRBD1
CASSTPSGRGSYNEQFF
TGTGCCAGCAGTACACCCTCTGGCAGGGGGTCCTACAATGAGCAGTTCTTC
>TRBV20-1|TRBJ2-5|many|-
CSAREGWGTRETQYF
TGCAGTGCTAGAGAGGGGTGGGGCACCAGAGAGACCCAGTACTTC
>TRBV18|TRBJ2-1|few|-
CASSPDSVGSNEQFF
TGTGCCAGCTCACCAGACAGCGTGGGGAGCAATGAGCAGTTCTTC
>TRBV9|TRBJ2-3|many|TRBD2
CASSVPIFPGTSGTDTQYF
TGTGCCAGCAGCGTCCCTATTTTTCCCGGGACTAGCGGCACAGATACGCAGTATTTT
>TRBV11-2|TRBJ2-6|many|-
CASSFWGRKDAGANVLTF
TGTGCCAGCAGCTTCTGGGGGAGGAAGGACGCTGGGGCCAACGTCCTGACTTTC
>TRBV20-1|TRBJ2-5|-|-
CSARVLPPLHPDTSQETQYF
TGCAGTGCTAGAGTTTTACCCCCCCTTCACCCCGACACGAGCCAAGAGACCCAGTACTTC
>TRBV12-3/TRBV12-4|TRBJ2-7|many|TRBD2
CASSPHHGLAAEQYF
TGTGCCAGCAGTCCCCACCACGGACTAGCGGCCGAGCAGTACTTC
>TRBV20-1|TRBJ2-5|many|TRBD2
CSASGRASPETQYF
TGCAGTGCCAGCGGGAGGGCCTCGCCAGAGACCCAGTACTTC
>TRBV6-6|TRBJ2-1|-|-
CASSYEGLSYNEQFF
TGTGCCAGCAGTTACGAGGGTCTAAGCTACAATGAGCAGTTCTTC
>TRBV20-1|TRBJ2-5|many|TRBD2
CSARDELAGARETQYF
TGCAGTGCTAGAGATGAGCTAGCGGGAGCAAGAGAGACCCAGTACTTC
>TRBV28|TRBJ1-1|many|TRBD1
CASSTQTGKNTEAFF
TGTGCCAGCAGTACTCAGACAGGGAAGAACACTGAAGCTTTCTTT
>TRBV9|TRBJ2-5|many|-
CASSVAGLAYQETQYF
TGTGCCAGCAGCGTAGCTGGTCTAGCGTACCAAGAGACCCAGTACTTC
>TRBV20-1|TRBJ1-1|few|-
CSAPEEPYTEAFF
TGCAGTGCTCCTGAGGAGCCGTACACTGAAGCTTTCTTT
>TRBV7-2|TRBJ1-6|many|-
CASSLVVRDSPLHF
TGTGCCAGCAGCTTAGTGGTACGGGATTCACCCCTCCACTTT
>TRBV10-3|TRBJ1-2|-|-
CAISLEAGNYGYTF
TGTGCCATCAGCTTAGAGGCGGGGAACTATGGCTACACCTTC
>TRBV5-1|TRBJ1-4|-|-
CASGIGQTGSEKLFF
TGCGCCAGCGGGATTGGGCAGACTGGATCTGAAAAACTGTTTTTT
>TRBV18|TRBJ1-1|few|TRBD1
CASSQRPPGQMNTEAFF
TGTGCCAGCTCGCAAAGGCCACCGGGACAGATGAACACTGAAGCTTTCTTT
>TRBV7-9|TRBJ1-1|-|-
CASRVLGSNTEAFF
TGTGCCAGCAGGGTTCTGGGCAGCAACACTGAAGCTTTCTTT